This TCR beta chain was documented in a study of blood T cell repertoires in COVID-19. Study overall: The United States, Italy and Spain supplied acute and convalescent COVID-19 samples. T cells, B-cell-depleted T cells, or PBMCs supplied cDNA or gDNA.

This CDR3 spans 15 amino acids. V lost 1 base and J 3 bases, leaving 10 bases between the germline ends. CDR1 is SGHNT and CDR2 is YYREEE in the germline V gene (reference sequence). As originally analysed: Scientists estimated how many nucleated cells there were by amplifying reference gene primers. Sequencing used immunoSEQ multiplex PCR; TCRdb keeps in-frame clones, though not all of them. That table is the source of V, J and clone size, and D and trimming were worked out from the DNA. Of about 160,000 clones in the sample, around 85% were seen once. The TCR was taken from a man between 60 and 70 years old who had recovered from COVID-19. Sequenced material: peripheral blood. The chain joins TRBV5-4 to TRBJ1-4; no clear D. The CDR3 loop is CASSLPGNPNEKLFF. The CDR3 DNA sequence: TGTGCCAGCAGCTTGCCGGGAAACCCTAATGAAAAACTGTTTTTT.